The T cell receptor (beta chain) described here comes from a study of regulatory T cells in long-lasting Graves disease. Points on this clonotype: No antigen is known for it.

Study results and limitations: The TCR repertoire of persistent Graves' patients was less diverse than that of newly diagnosed ones.

Relying on iRepertoire HTBI primers and Arm-PCR of CDR3 regions, the team built TCR beta libraries. MiXCR, run by TCRdb on the multiplex PCR reads, gives a single entry per CDR3 protein. Here the sample spans 250,000 to 400,000 distinct CDR3 sequences, roughly 18% being singletons. Regarding time point: newly diagnosed GD, antithyroid drugs for less than 3 months. After RNA was extracted from PBMCs, the TCR library was made from it. The sample was peripheral blood mononuclear cells (PBMCs), taken at new diagnosis, from a patient treated with antithyroid drugs. The sequence derives from a female donor with Graves disease.

CDR3 bases: TGCGCCAGCAGCCAAGAAAAGCCAGATACGCAGTATTTT. Its translation: CASSQEKPDTQYF. The rearrangement uses TRBV4-1 and TRBJ2-3; D remains ambiguous. This CDR3 has 13 amino acids. The germline V and J ends were trimmed by 0 bases and 4 bases, with 5 bases remaining between them. Germline V lookup: CDR1 MGHRA, CDR2 YSYEKL.